The text below deals with one TCR beta chain. These data belong to a study of T cell responses to AZD1222 COVID-19 vaccine. Generated by immunoSEQ multiplex PCR, the TCRdb table keeps only in-frame clones and is missing some. Of some 130,000 clones listed, roughly nine tenths are singletons. Germline CDR1 is MDHEN and CDR2 is SYDVKM. The V and J ends lost 6 bases and 1 base respectively, with 7 bases between them. The CDR3 contains 12 residues. Sequencing used peripheral blood, obtained on day 0 of AZD1222 vaccination. This rearrangement joins TRBV28 to TRBJ2-7; D gene unclear. This sequence originates from an adult in good health. DNA for the CDR3: TGTGCCAGCAGGCGAGGATCCTACGAGCAGTACTTC. This translates into CASRRGSYEQYF.